These T cell receptor beta chains were read from a single sample in a study of cytomegalovirus exposure and HLA in healthy donors. The table came from immunoSEQ multiplex PCR; TCRdb's copy has only in-frame clones and leaves some out. The sample has fewer than 80,000 clones; less than 85% are singletons. The sample taken for sequencing was PBMCs. The receptors derive from a young woman in good health and CMV-seronegative. Each CDR3 is given with its conserved first and last residue. The D gene is left open where the match is weak. Clone sizes are given selectively: once, few, many, or a class where the clone is expanded.

j_call v_call d_call clone_size cdr3_nt cdr3_aa
TRBJ2-7 TRBV7-9 TRBD1 few TGTGCCAGCAGCTTCGGGACAGATACCTACGAGCAGTACTTC CASSFGTDTYEQYF
TRBJ2-2 TRBV29-1 TRBD2 . TGCAGCGTCGCGCCCGGGACTAGCGGCAGCACCGGGGAGCTGTTTTTT CSVAPGTSGSTGELFF
TRBJ1-3 TRBV6-1 . . TGTGCCAGCAGGTCCCCCGGTGGAAACACCATATATTTT CASRSPGGNTIYF
TRBJ1-4 TRBV7-6 . . TGTGCCAGCAGCTTCCGGCGACAGGCCAATAATGAAAAACTGTTTTTT CASSFRRQANNEKLFF
TRBJ1-1 TRBV15 . . TGTGCCACCAGCACGAAACAGGTGAACACTGAAGCTTTCTTT CATSTKQVNTEAFF
TRBJ2-6 TRBV5-1 TRBD2 . TGCGCCAGCAGCCGTACAGGACTAGCGGGAGGAGCTGGGGCCAACGTCCTGACTTTC CASSRTGLAGGAGANVLTF
TRBJ2-1 TRBV7-2 TRBD2 few TGTGCCAGCGAGGGGCGGGAGGGCCCCATATACTACAATGAGCAGTTCTTC CASEGREGPIYYNEQFF
TRBJ2-5 TRBV6-4 . . TGTGCCAGCAGTGAATTAGTTGGAGAGACCCAGTACTTC CASSELVGETQYF
TRBJ1-1 TRBV19 . . TGTGCCAGTATCCAGGGGACCACTGAAGCTTTCTTT CASIQGTTEAFF
TRBJ2-3 TRBV6-4 . . TGTGCCAGCAGTGACCACAAGGACTCAATTACGCAGTATTTT CASSDHKDSITQYF
TRBJ2-3 TRBV6-1 . . TGTGCCAGCAGCCCCGGAACTACTAGCACAGATACGCAGTATTTT CASSPGTTSTDTQYF
TRBJ2-1 TRBV7-8 . . TGTGCCAGCGCTATATCACGGGACAATGAGCAGTTCTTC CASAISRDNEQFF
TRBJ1-2 TRBV29-1 TRBD1 few TGCAGCGTTGGGCAGGGGGCGGACTATGGCTACACCTTC CSVGQGADYGYTF
TRBJ1-5 TRBV6-4 TRBD1 . TGTGCCAGCAGACTGACAGGGGATGGCAATCAGCCCCAGCATTTT CASRLTGDGNQPQHF
TRBJ2-5 TRBV15 TRBD1 . TGTGCCACCAGCACTTTTGGGGGGACAGGCGGAGAGACCCAGTACTTC CATSTFGGTGGETQYF
TRBJ2-7 TRBV30 TRBD2 . TGTGCCTGGACCCCTGCGGGGGGATCTTACGAGCAGTACTTC CAWTPAGGSYEQYF
TRBJ2-5 TRBV7-9 . . TGTGCCAGCAGCGGCCCTGGGGGAGGTGGGGAGACCCAGTACTTC CASSGPGGGGETQYF
TRBJ2-1 TRBV5-6 . . TGTGCCAGCAGCTCCAGTCGACAGGTGGAGTTGAATGAGCAGTTCTTC CASSSSRQVELNEQFF
TRBJ2-5 TRBV10-3 TRBD2 . TGTGCCATCAGTGAGTCTTCTAGCGGGGTAGAGACCCAGTACTTC CAISESSSGVETQYF
TRBJ2-3 TRBV19 TRBD1 . TGTGCCAGTAGTATACCGGGACAGGGGGGAGATACGCAGTATTTT CASSIPGQGGDTQYF
TRBJ2-7 TRBV7-9 TRBD2 . TGTGCCAGCAGCCCCCGGACTAGCGACTACGAGCAGTACTTC CASSPRTSDYEQYF
TRBJ2-3 TRBV6-1 . . TGTGCCAGCAGTGATGGGATCGTGGCAGGGAACACAGATACGCAGTATTTT CASSDGIVAGNTDTQYF
TRBJ2-2 TRBV27 TRBD2 . TGTGCCAGCAGTTTATGGGCCCTCATAGCGGGAGACACCGGGGAGCTGTTTTTT CASSLWALIAGDTGELFF
TRBJ2-1 TRBV2 . once TGTGCCAGCAGGAGCTACAATGAGCAGTTCTTC CASRSYNEQFF
TRBJ2-1 TRBV5-4 . . TGTGCCAGCAGCTTACAAGAGGGTGAGCAGTTCTTC CASSLQEGEQFF
TRBJ2-1 TRBV2 . . TGTGCCAGCGCGTCGGGGGTGAGCGGCTATTTCTACAATGAGCAGTTCTTC CASASGVSGYFYNEQFF
TRBJ2-1 TRBV7-2 . few TGTGCCAGCAGCTTCGGAGCTTACAATGAGCAGTTCTTC CASSFGAYNEQFF
TRBJ2-3 TRBV5-8 . . TGTGCCAGCAGGGACATTCGACGCACAGATACGCAGTATTTT CASRDIRRTDTQYF
TRBJ1-1 TRBV27 TRBD1 . TGTGCCAGCAGTTCCCACCTGGACAGGCTTGAAGCTTTCTTT CASSSHLDRLEAFF
TRBJ1-2 TRBV4-3 TRBD1 . TGCGCCAGCAGCCAAGAGGGGACAGGCGGCTATGGCTACACCTTC CASSQEGTGGYGYTF
TRBJ2-7 TRBV23-1 TRBD1 . TGCGTACCCAAAGGGGACAGAACCTACGAGCAGTACTTC CVPKGDRTYEQYF
TRBJ2-2 TRBV4-1 TRBD1 . TGCGCCAGCCGCGACCAGACAGGGGCTACCGGGGAGCTGTTTTTT CASRDQTGATGELFF
TRBJ2-6 TRBV19 TRBD1 few TGTGCCAGTAGTATAGTCCCGGGACAGGGTGCTGGGGCCAACGTCCTGACTTTC CASSIVPGQGAGANVLTF